This TCR beta chain was recorded in a study of blood T cell repertoires in COVID-19. The wider study: COVID-19 samples from acute and convalescent phases originated in the United States, Italy and Spain.

The CDR3 covers 13 residues. The V end was cut by 4 bases, the J end by 3 bases, with 10 bases between. CDR1 SGHNT and CDR2 YYREEE come from the germline V gene (reference sequence). Produced via immunoSEQ multiplex PCR; TCRdb's table is partial and in-frame only. The sample carries some 180,000 clones, roughly 85% recorded once. Cohorts were based on clinical histories the participants reported. A few counts support this clone. The specimen sequenced was PBMCs or T cells enriched from blood (not recorded which). This TCR was sampled from a man in his forties who had recovered from COVID-19. The rearrangement links TRBV5-4 to TRBJ1-1; D not certain. The CDR3 nucleotides are TGTGCCAGCAGCCCCTACGGGGACACTGAAGCTTTCTTT. It translates to CASSPYGDTEAFF.